A selection of T cell receptor beta chains follows, all from one sample in a study of identical twins. TCRdb ran MiXCR on the 5' RACE reads and lists one entry per CDR3 protein. Found here are more than 650,000 distinct CDR3 sequences, 5.5% to 6.5% of them singletons; the top ten hold roughly 1.6%. The sample was naive T cells sorted from blood. These receptors all stem from a man aged 18 to 30 in good health. CDR3s include the opening cysteine and the closing phenylalanine or tryptophan. D genes are given only for firm matches. Where a row states a size, it is once, few, many or the class of an expanded clone; other rows omit it.

V gene: TRBV28
clone size: many
J gene: TRBJ2-7
D gene: NA
CDR3 protein: CASSPSRGKEHYEQYF
CDR3 DNA: TGTGCCAGCAGCCCCTCGCGGGGAAAAGAGCACTACGAGCAGTACTTC

V gene: TRBV9
clone size: many
J gene: TRBJ2-3
D gene: NA
CDR3 protein: CASSPYLNTDTQYF
CDR3 DNA: TGTGCCAGCAGCCCGTACCTCAACACAGATACGCAGTATTTT

V gene: TRBV5-1
clone size: NA
J gene: TRBJ2-5
D gene: NA
CDR3 protein: CASSKTGAGGETQYF
CDR3 DNA: TGCGCCAGCAGCAAGACAGGGGCGGGAGGCGAGACCCAGTACTTC

V gene: TRBV27
clone size: many
J gene: TRBJ2-1
D gene: NA
CDR3 protein: CASSLLLGADEQFF
CDR3 DNA: TGTGCCAGCAGTTTATTATTGGGGGCCGATGAGCAGTTCTTC

V gene: TRBV3-1
clone size: many
J gene: TRBJ2-7
D gene: NA
CDR3 protein: CASSQEDSYEQYF
CDR3 DNA: TGTGCCAGCAGCCAAGAGGACTCCTACGAGCAGTACTTC

V gene: TRBV5-1
clone size: many
J gene: TRBJ1-1
D gene: NA
CDR3 protein: CASRDRALDTTEAFF
CDR3 DNA: TGCGCCAGCAGGGACAGAGCCTTGGACACCACTGAAGCTTTCTTT

V gene: TRBV20-1
clone size: many
J gene: TRBJ2-4
D gene: NA
CDR3 protein: CSTLDTKNIQYF
CDR3 DNA: TGCAGTACCCTGGACACAAAAAACATTCAGTACTTC

V gene: TRBV9
clone size: few
J gene: TRBJ1-5
D gene: NA
CDR3 protein: CASSPHGGAGQPQHF
CDR3 DNA: TGTGCCAGCAGCCCCCACGGGGGGGCTGGGCAGCCCCAGCATTTT

V gene: TRBV20-1
clone size: NA
J gene: TRBJ1-1
D gene: TRBD1
CDR3 protein: CSARLGQVNTEAFF
CDR3 DNA: TGCAGTGCTAGATTGGGACAGGTAAACACTGAAGCTTTCTTT

V gene: TRBV20-1
clone size: many
J gene: TRBJ2-3
D gene: TRBD2
CDR3 protein: CSAIRLAGGQTDTQYF
CDR3 DNA: TGCAGTGCTATTCGACTAGCGGGAGGGCAGACAGATACGCAGTATTTT

V gene: TRBV27
clone size: many
J gene: TRBJ2-5
D gene: NA
CDR3 protein: CASSLWGAQETQYF
CDR3 DNA: TGTGCCAGCAGTTTATGGGGGGCGCAGGAGACCCAGTACTTC

V gene: TRBV5-1
clone size: few
J gene: TRBJ1-2
D gene: NA
CDR3 protein: CASRWNAAGGNGYTF
CDR3 DNA: TGCGCCAGCAGGTGGAATGCGGCGGGCGGAAATGGCTACACCTTC

V gene: TRBV4-2
clone size: few
J gene: TRBJ1-6
D gene: NA
CDR3 protein: CASSQDNREGPLHF
CDR3 DNA: TGTGCCAGCAGCCAAGATAATAGGGAGGGACCCCTCCACTTT

V gene: TRBV20-1
clone size: many
J gene: TRBJ2-1
D gene: TRBD1
CDR3 protein: CSARDVGKGARNEQFF
CDR3 DNA: TGCAGTGCTAGAGATGTTGGAAAGGGGGCGAGGAATGAGCAGTTCTTC

V gene: TRBV6-5
clone size: many
J gene: TRBJ1-4
D gene: NA
CDR3 protein: CASSSSAEEKLFF
CDR3 DNA: TGTGCCAGCAGTTCCTCCGCGGAGGAAAAACTGTTTTTT

V gene: TRBV9
clone size: NA
J gene: TRBJ2-7
D gene: NA
CDR3 protein: CASSVEVHEQYF
CDR3 DNA: TGTGCCAGCAGCGTAGAGGTCCACGAGCAGTACTTC

V gene: TRBV4-2
clone size: many
J gene: TRBJ2-7
D gene: TRBD2
CDR3 protein: CASSQALRTSGTYEQYF
CDR3 DNA: TGTGCCAGCAGCCAAGCCCTCAGGACTAGCGGGACCTACGAGCAGTACTTC

V gene: TRBV4-2
clone size: NA
J gene: TRBJ1-3
D gene: NA
CDR3 protein: CASSQARISGNTIYF
CDR3 DNA: TGTGCCAGCAGCCAAGCGCGTATCTCTGGAAACACCATATATTTT

V gene: TRBV9
clone size: few
J gene: TRBJ2-5
D gene: NA
CDR3 protein: CASSVGQGSEETQYF
CDR3 DNA: TGTGCCAGCAGCGTAGGCCAGGGGTCGGAGGAGACCCAGTACTTC

V gene: TRBV18
clone size: many
J gene: TRBJ1-1
D gene: TRBD1
CDR3 protein: CASSPPRTGGGTEAFF
CDR3 DNA: TGTGCCAGCTCACCACCGAGGACAGGGGGCGGGACTGAAGCTTTCTTT

V gene: TRBV28
clone size: NA
J gene: TRBJ2-6
D gene: NA
CDR3 protein: CASSYPPGTGFSGANVLTF
CDR3 DNA: TGTGCCAGCAGTTACCCCCCGGGGACCGGTTTCTCTGGGGCCAACGTCCTGACTTTC

V gene: TRBV10-1
clone size: many
J gene: TRBJ2-2
D gene: NA
CDR3 protein: CASSESRPGELFF
CDR3 DNA: TGCGCCAGCAGTGAGTCGCGTCCCGGGGAGCTGTTTTTT

V gene: TRBV27
clone size: few
J gene: TRBJ2-1
D gene: TRBD1
CDR3 protein: CASSFLDRGDNEQFF
CDR3 DNA: TGTGCCAGCAGTTTTCTGGACAGGGGGGACAATGAGCAGTTCTTC

V gene: TRBV20-1
clone size: few
J gene: TRBJ1-1
D gene: NA
CDR3 protein: CSASYRATEAFF
CDR3 DNA: TGCAGTGCTAGTTACCGGGCCACTGAAGCTTTCTTT

V gene: TRBV30
clone size: few
J gene: TRBJ1-6
D gene: NA
CDR3 protein: CAWSGHRNSPLHF
CDR3 DNA: TGTGCCTGGAGCGGACATAGAAATTCACCCCTCCACTTT

V gene: TRBV14
clone size: NA
J gene: TRBJ2-3
D gene: TRBD1
CDR3 protein: CASSHTTGGVADTQYF
CDR3 DNA: TGTGCCAGCAGCCATACGACAGGGGGTGTCGCAGATACGCAGTATTTT

V gene: TRBV28
clone size: many
J gene: TRBJ2-7
D gene: TRBD1
CDR3 protein: CASSSDRGEQYF
CDR3 DNA: TGTGCCAGCAGTTCCGACAGGGGCGAGCAGTACTTC

V gene: TRBV7-2
clone size: few
J gene: TRBJ2-1
D gene: NA
CDR3 protein: CASSLAGDSYEQFF
CDR3 DNA: TGTGCCAGCAGCTTAGCGGGAGATTCGTATGAGCAGTTCTTC

V gene: TRBV27
clone size: many
J gene: TRBJ2-6
D gene: TRBD1
CDR3 protein: CASSLSWFINPRDRGSGANVLTF
CDR3 DNA: TGTGCCAGCAGTTTATCTTGGTTTATTAACCCCCGGGACAGGGGCTCTGGGGCCAACGTCCTGACTTTC

V gene: TRBV4-3
clone size: many
J gene: TRBJ2-3
D gene: NA
CDR3 protein: CASSQDVTGYTDTQYF
CDR3 DNA: TGCGCCAGCAGCCAAGATGTAACGGGGTACACAGATACGCAGTATTTT

V gene: TRBV29-1
clone size: many
J gene: TRBJ1-2
D gene: TRBD1
CDR3 protein: CSVEDLRQGMGGYTF
CDR3 DNA: TGCAGCGTTGAAGATCTTCGACAGGGGATGGGCGGCTACACCTTC

V gene: TRBV12-3/TRBV12-4
clone size: many
J gene: TRBJ1-1
D gene: TRBD1
CDR3 protein: CASSYGQGERMNTEAFF
CDR3 DNA: TGTGCCAGCAGTTATGGGCAGGGGGAGAGGATGAACACTGAAGCTTTCTTT

V gene: TRBV20-1
clone size: NA
J gene: TRBJ2-3
D gene: NA
CDR3 protein: CSARLIDTQYF
CDR3 DNA: TGCAGTGCCAGGTTAATAGATACGCAGTATTTT